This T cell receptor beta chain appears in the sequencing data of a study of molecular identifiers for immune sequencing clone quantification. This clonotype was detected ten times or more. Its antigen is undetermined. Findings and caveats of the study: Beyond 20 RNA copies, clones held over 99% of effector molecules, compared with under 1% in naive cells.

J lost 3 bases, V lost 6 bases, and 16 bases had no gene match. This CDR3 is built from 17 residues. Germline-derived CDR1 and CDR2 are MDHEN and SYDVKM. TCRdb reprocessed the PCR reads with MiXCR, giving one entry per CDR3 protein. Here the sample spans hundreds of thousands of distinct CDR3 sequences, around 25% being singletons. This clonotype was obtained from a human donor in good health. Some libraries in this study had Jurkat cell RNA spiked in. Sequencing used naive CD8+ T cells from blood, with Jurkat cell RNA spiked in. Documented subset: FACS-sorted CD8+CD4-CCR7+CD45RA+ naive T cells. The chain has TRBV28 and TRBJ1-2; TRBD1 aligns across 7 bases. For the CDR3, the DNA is TGTGCCAGCAGGGCCCTGGGGACAGATGCCTTATACTATGGCTACACCTTC. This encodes CASRALGTDALYYGYTF.